Below are 8 T cell receptor beta chains sequenced from a single sample in a study of graft-versus-host responses after intestinal transplantation. For these receptors, no antigen is known. TCRdb keeps only in-frame clones here, not all; method: immunoSEQ multiplex PCR. This table holds about 85,000 clones, approximately 89% found once. The sample here was unstimulated CD8+ T cells sorted from spleen or lymph node cells, taken before transplant. The receptor source for this set is a human donor who was the organ donor for an intestinal transplant.

In DNA, the CDR3 is TGTGCCAGCAGTTCCTCCAGCAGTCCCCTCGCCTACGAGCAGTACTTC. Translation: CASSSSSSPLAYEQYF. This sequence joins TRBV6-5 and TRBJ2-7; no clear D. Germline CDR1 MNHEY, CDR2 SVGAGI. Trimming left V 4 bases short and J 2 bases short, with 18 bases between. CDR3 length: 16 amino acids.

The chain employs TRBV11-2 and TRBJ2-1; 7 bases fit TRBD2. The CDR3 loop spans 15 amino acids. Germline assignment: CDR1 SGHAT and CDR2 FQNNGV. V shed 5 bases and J 9 bases; nucleotides not matched to a gene: 13. The CDR3 sequence: CASSPTWGGEGEQFF. CDR3 in DNA: TGTGCCAGCAGCCCCACTTGGGGGGGGGAGGGTGAGCAGTTCTTC. The full variable domain, its missing parts supplied by reference TRBV11-2 and TRBJ2-1, is EAGVAQSPRYKIIEKRQSVAFWCNPISGHATLYWYQQILGQGPKLLIQFQNNGVVDDSQLPKDRFSAERLKGVDSTLKIQPAKLEDSAVYLCASSPTWGGEGEQFFGPGTRLTVL.

This clone came up a few times. J is TRBJ2-2 and V is TRBV27; TRBD1 is a possible D gene (5 bases). Trimming removed 2 bases from V and 7 bases from J, with 11 bases in between. CDR3 length: 14 amino acids. Germline assignment: CDR1 MNHEY and CDR2 SMNVEV (reference sequence). CDR3 sequence reads: CASSLAGSIGELFF. Written as DNA, the CDR3 is TGTGCCAGCAGTTTAGCAGGGTCTATCGGGGAGCTGTTTTTT.

This clone was detected only once. The chain carries TRBV6-5 and TRBJ1-5; D not resolved. Trimming took off 6 bases at V and 0 bases at J, with 6 bases between the two ends. This CDR3 contains 13 residues. Germline assignment: CDR1 MNHEY and CDR2 SVGAGI. The CDR3 coding sequence is TGTGCCAGCAGCCAGGTTAGCAATCAGCCCCAGCATTTT. It specifies CASSQVSNQPQHF.

The J gene is TRBJ2-7, the V gene TRBV27; 7 bases are shared with TRBD1. This CDR3 is built from 14 residues. Unmatched junction bases numbered 2, after V lost 3 bases and J lost 0 bases. Germline V gene sequence: CDR1 MNHEY, CDR2 SMNVEV (reference sequence). The CDR3 region has the DNA TGTGCCAGCAGTTTGGGGACAGCCTCCTACGAGCAGTACTTC. Residues: CASSLGTASYEQYF.

With regard to this clone: Mismatch with germline at one junction end may stem from a read error. The chain couples TRBV5-1 to TRBJ2-1, with D hard to call. Per the germline V gene, CDR1 is SGHRS and CDR2 is YFSETQ. The CDR3 totals 16 residues. CDR3 sequence reads: CASSLNDLSSYNGQFF. The CDR3 DNA is TGCGCCAGCAGCTTGAATGACCTGAGCTCCTACAATGGGCAGTTCTTC.

V and J are TRBV4-1 and TRBJ2-5, with D hard to call. Germline CDR1 MGHRA, CDR2 YSYEKL. Deletions cut 5 bases from V and 4 bases from J, with 14 bases between. This CDR3 has 14 residues. Here the CDR3 DNA reads TGCGCCAGCAGCTATCGGAACAATCCAGAGACCCAGTACTTC. As protein: CASSYRNNPETQYF.

This chain joins TRBV4-1 and TRBJ2-2, with D perhaps assigned TRBD1 or TRBD2 (5 bases each). Trimming pared 6 bases from V and 6 bases from J, leaving 17 bases between. CDR1 MGHRA and CDR2 YSYEKL come from the germline V gene. The CDR3 totals 15 residues. For the CDR3, the DNA is TGCGCCAGCAGACCCGACAGCGACGGGGCCGGGGAGCTGTTTTTT. It codes for CASRPDSDGAGELFF.